The 18 T cell receptor beta chains below all came from one sample that was sequenced in a study of regulatory T cells in long-lasting Graves disease (dated by TCRdb to about 2021). The sample's time point label is to be understood as: persistent/refractory GD, antithyroid drugs over 5 years with positive TRAb. RNA was extracted from PBMCs in TRIzol for both TCR sequencing and RNA sequencing. Preparation of the library involved multiplex PCR. The run used an Illumina HiSeq 4000. To build TCR beta libraries, CDR3 regions were amplified by Arm-PCR using iRepertoire HTBI primers. TCRdb cleaned the public reads at Q25 with fastp, built clones with MiXCR and kept in-frame beta chains. Each CDR3 protein appears once, grouped with its most common genes and DNA. For this sample there are roughly 450,000 distinct CDR3 sequences; 20% to 25% appear just once. The top ten constitute roughly 14% of the sample. The sequencing used peripheral blood mononuclear cells (PBMCs), collected when the disease was refractory, from a patient treated with antithyroid drugs. The receptors here all came from a female donor with Graves disease.

The sample holds many counts of this clonotype. The CDR3 DNA sequence: TGTGCCAGCAGCCAAAAGACCCGGGAGTCCAATAATTCACCCCTCCACTTT. As protein: CASSQKTRESNNSPLHF. The V gene is TRBV11-2, the J gene TRBJ1-6; D gene unclear. Trimming removed 5 bases at V and 5 bases at J, with 19 bases between. The length of the CDR3 is 17 residues. Germline V lookup: CDR1 SGHAT, CDR2 FQNNGV.

This clonotype was found a few times. V gene TRBV10-3 combines with J gene TRBJ1-3, with 10 bases that match TRBD1. This CDR3 has 13 residues. J lost 6 bases, V lost 6 bases, and 2 bases had no gene match. The germline V gene encodes CDR1 ENHRY and CDR2 SYGVKD. CDR3 nucleotides: TGTGCCATCAGCGGACAGGGGGAAAACACCATATATTTT. Translating gives CAISGQGENTIYF.

This clonotype was seen only a few times. The chain employs TRBV5-1 and TRBJ2-5, with a tentative D call TRBD2 (7 bases). The CDR3 runs 15 residues. V was cut by 4 bases and J by 2 bases, with 15 bases left in between. CDR1 and CDR2 from the germline V gene are SGHRS and YFSETQ. The CDR3 protein is CASSRGGLLQETQYF. The CDR3, as DNA: TGCGCCAGCAGCAGGGGGGGATTACTACAAGAGACCCAGTACTTC.

Notes on this clonotype: A clone one base away is much larger, so this may be a read error. V usage is TRBV7-2 and J usage is TRBJ2-4, with D possibly being TRBD2 (6 bases). There are 16 residues in the CDR3. The V gene lost 2 bases and the J gene lost 7 bases, with 18 bases spanning the gap. Germline V gene data show CDR1 as SGHTA and CDR2 as FQGNSA. CDR3 in amino acids: CASSLYTGESGNIQYF. Here the CDR3 DNA reads TGTGCCAGCAGCTTATACACGGGAGAGTCGGGGAACATTCAGTACTTC.

The table lists this clonotype with many counts. This sequence joins TRBV6-1 and TRBJ1-1; D call uncertain. The CDR3 contains 11 residues. The germline gives CDR1 MNHNS, CDR2 SASEGT. Between the trimmed V and J ends, which lost 7 bases and 10 bases, there was a span of 13 bases. DNA for the CDR3: TGTGCCAGCATGTGGGAGACAATAGCTTTCTTT. Amino acid sequence: CASMWETIAFF.

The J gene is TRBJ2-1, the V gene TRBV19; 9 nucleotides agree with TRBD1. The CDR3 length is 14 residues. Germline CDR1 LNHDA, CDR2 SQIVND (reference sequence). The V and J ends lost 11 bases and 0 bases, in that order; junction bases with no gene match: 5. The CDR3 sequence is CASQGAGSYNEQFF. The DNA for the CDR3 is TGTGCCTCACAGGGGGCCGGCTCCTACAATGAGCAGTTCTTC.

The chain joins TRBV29-1 to TRBJ1-1; no reliable D call. The germline V and J ends were trimmed by 2 bases and 0 bases, with 4 bases remaining between them. Germline V CDR1 and CDR2: SQVTM, ANQGSEA. The CDR3 runs 12 residues. The CDR3 region is CSVETMNTEAFF. The DNA for the CDR3 is TGCAGCGTTGAAACCATGAACACTGAAGCTTTCTTT. Looking up the rest from reference TRBV29-1 and TRBJ1-1 gives the full variable domain: SAVISQKPSRDICQRGTSLTIQCQVDSQVTMMFWYRQQPGQSLTLIATANQGSEATYESGFVIDKFPISRPNLTFSTLTVSNMSPEDSSIYLCSVETMNTEAFFGQGTRLTVV.

This clonotype occurred a few times. The V and J genes are TRBV20-1 and TRBJ2-2; TRBD1 aligns across 8 bases. The CDR3 contains 14 residues. Germline loops: CDR1 DFQATT, CDR2 SNEGSKA (reference sequence). V was clipped by 0 bases and J by 8 bases; unmatched bases: 5. CDR3 amino acids: CSAREGQGIGELFF. The DNA of the CDR3 is TGCAGTGCTAGAGAAGGACAGGGAATAGGGGAGCTGTTTTTT.

This clonotype was detected many times. V gene TRBV7-9 combines with J gene TRBJ1-1; 7 positions match TRBD1. The V gene's germline CDR1 is SEHNR and CDR2 FQNEAQ (reference sequence). The length of the CDR3 is 16 residues. The V segment lost 1 base and the J segment 1 base; nucleotides outside the gene matches: 6. The CDR3 spells CASSLVGGQQNTEAFF. CDR3 coding DNA: TGTGCCAGCAGCTTAGTGGGGGGACAGCAGAACACTGAAGCTTTCTTT.

Regarding this clonotype: One base away lies a much larger clone, so this may be a sequencing read error. J is TRBJ2-7 and V is TRBV15; tentative D call: TRBD2 (5 bases). CDR3 length: 14 residues. CDR1 and CDR2 (germline): LNHNV, YYDKDF (reference sequence). The chain's CDR3 is CATIREGEWDEQYF. As DNA, the CDR3 is TGTGCCACCATCAGAGAGGGCGAATGGGACGAGCAGTACTTC. Full variable domain (remainder filled in from reference TRBV15 and TRBJ2-7): DAMVIQNPRYQVTQFGKPVTLSCSQTLNHNVMYWYQQKSSQAPKLLFHYYDKDFNNEADTPDNFQSRRPNTSFCFLDIRSPGLGDTAMYLCATIREGEWDEQYFGPGTRLTVT.

This clonotype was counted only a few times. V and J are TRBV28 and TRBJ2-7, with TRBD1 as a possible D gene (6 bases). The CDR3 spans 13 residues. V was clipped by 7 bases and J by 2 bases, with 12 bases between them. The germline CDR1 and CDR2 sequences are MDHEN and SYDVKM. For the CDR3, the DNA is TGTGCCAGCAACTCCCCAGGGGCCTACGAGCAGTACTTC. The encoded protein is CASNSPGAYEQYF.

The chain links TRBV15 to TRBJ2-1, with no clear D. V gave up 3 bases and J gave up 5 bases, with 11 bases separating them. Germline V gene sequence: CDR1 LNHNV, CDR2 YYDKDF (reference sequence). The CDR3 is made up of 14 amino acids. The CDR3 region is CATSRLGQNNEQFF. The CDR3 DNA reads as TGTGCCACCAGCAGGTTAGGGCAGAACAATGAGCAGTTCTTC.

This clonotype has more than one count but fewer than ten. This chain joins TRBV6-9 and TRBJ1-5; D ambiguous. Trimming stripped 3 bases from V and 1 base from J, with 13 bases between. This CDR3 region has 16 residues. CDR1 is MNHGY and CDR2 is SVAAGI in the germline V gene. This CDR3 reads CASSYSGGVSNQPQHF. DNA for the CDR3: TGTGCCAGCAGTTACTCCGGCGGGGTAAGCAATCAGCCCCAGCATTTT.

This clonotype occurred many times. This chain links TRBV29-1 with TRBJ1-4, with 11 bases aligning to TRBD1. CDR1 SQVTM and CDR2 ANQGSEA come from the germline V gene. This CDR3 is 13 amino acids long. The trim removed 7 bases at V and 8 bases at J, leaving 6 bases unmatched. The CDR3 DNA reads as TGCAGCGCTCGGACAGGGGGCAGAGAAAAACTGTTTTTT. This codes for CSARTGGREKLFF.

This chain uses TRBV2 with TRBJ2-2; D is unclear. Germline V gene lookup returns CDR1 SNHLY and CDR2 FYNNEI. The germline V and J ends were trimmed by 7 bases and 6 bases, with 6 bases remaining between them. The CDR3 extends over 11 amino acids. The CDR3 nucleotides read TGTGCCAGCACAGGCCCCGGGGAGCTGTTTTTT. This sequence encodes CASTGPGELFF.

The chain uses TRBV20-1 and TRBJ2-5; 11 bases match TRBD2. This CDR3 is 15 amino acids long. The V gene's germline CDR1 is DFQATT and CDR2 SNEGSKA (reference sequence). Germline trimming cut 6 bases from V and 0 bases from J; bases unmatched to any gene: 6. CDR3 sequence reads: CSASSGGGYQETQYF. CDR3 coding DNA: TGCAGTGCAAGTAGCGGGGGGGGTTACCAAGAGACCCAGTACTTC.

The rearrangement links TRBV10-3 to TRBJ2-5; TRBD2 aligns across 12 bases. V shed 11 bases, J shed 0 bases, and the junction held 10 bases outside the gene matches. The CDR3 consists of 16 residues. Per the germline V gene, CDR1 is ENHRY and CDR2 is SYGVKD. The CDR3 protein is CASRPGLAGYQETQYF. CDR3 bases: TGTGCCTCAAGACCAGGACTAGCGGGGTACCAAGAGACCCAGTACTTC.

The chain links TRBV19 to TRBJ2-7; 8 bases map to TRBD1. The germline CDR1 and CDR2 sequences are LNHDA and SQIVND (reference sequence). Losses at the gene ends were 5 bases for V and 5 bases for J; bases not matched to a gene: 11. This CDR3 comprises 15 residues. The CDR3 is CASSSRRGTGDEQYF. DNA for the CDR3: TGTGCCAGTAGTTCCAGGAGAGGGACAGGCGACGAGCAGTACTTC.